This TCR beta chain emerged from a study of Ad26.COV2.S vaccination and SARS-CoV-2 variants. Treatment denoted: around 19 received Ad26.COV2.S at low or high dose, single or two shots; about five received placebo; per-sample allocation not given. The samples were gathered on day 63 after the first injection of vaccine or placebo. The individual, an adult aged 18-55 years, was a donor in Boston. Sequenced by immunoSEQ multiplex PCR; TCRdb stores in-frame clones only, minus some. Here the sample spans about 410,000 clones, approximately 91% being singletons. For this clone: What it binds is unknown.

Germline V gene sequence: CDR1 MGHRA, CDR2 YSYEKL. The germline V and J ends were trimmed by 0 bases and 0 bases, with 9 bases remaining between them. This CDR3 is built from 15 residues. Study-level results: Analyses that measured TCR breadth and depth may have underestimated total T cell responses.

The source is a person between 18 and 65 years old who received the Ad26.COV2.S COVID-19 vaccine or a placebo. This chain links TRBV4-1 with TRBJ2-7, with D possibly being TRBD2 (7 bases). The sequences come from peripheral blood, collected in a trial of Ad26.COV2.S vaccine versus placebo. This chain's CDR3 is CASSQEGGVSYEQYF. The CDR3 DNA is TGCGCCAGCAGCCAAGAAGGGGGGGTCTCCTACGAGCAGTACTTC.